This T cell receptor (beta chain) was recovered during a study of T cell repertoires in cytomegalovirus infection. Study-level background: CMV infection plus the matching HLA type was flagged by public TCR beta signatures. Study-wide findings and caveats: Cumulative public TCR beta family frequency identified CMV carriers with the relevant HLA. Within the response measured ex vivo, HLA-C-restricted CMV-specific TCR beta clonotypes were dominant.

Remarks on this clonotype: Its antigen remains unidentified.

Germline-derived CDR1 and CDR2 are LGHNA and YNFKEQ. Deletions cut 4 bases from V and 2 bases from J, with 8 bases between. There are 13 residues in the CDR3. TCRdb ran MiXCR on the reads and lists one entry per CDR3 protein. The sample contains about 140,000 distinct CDR3 sequences, 5% to 6.5% of which appear only once. Material: PBMCs. The source of this sequence is a human donor in good health (CMV status not recorded). Some clones in this sample may be carry-over from other donors' samples. The chain uses TRBV4-2 and TRBJ1-2, with no clear D. The CDR3 DNA follows: TGTGCCAGCAGCCCTCCGGCCAACTATGGCTACACCTTC. Translated: CASSPPANYGYTF.